The 8 T cell receptor beta chains below all came from one sample that was sequenced in a study of blood T cells in healthy people across ages. The second PCR ran roughly 6 to 11 cycles with a sample-barcoded 5' primer and J-beta primers. In TCRdb, the 5' RACE reads were re-called with MiXCR into one record per CDR3 protein. The data contain hundreds of thousands of distinct CDR3 sequences, around half of them singletons. Material: blood. All receptors derive from a woman aged 60-70 years in good health.

The chain uses TRBV6-5 and TRBJ1-1; no definite D call. Germline values: CDR1 MNHEY, CDR2 SVGAGI. Trimming left V 10 bases short and J 5 bases short, with 20 bases between. CDR3 length equals 14 residues. Here the CDR3 DNA reads TGTGCCACCAGCCCCCCGACCCTGTTGACTGAAGCTTTCTTT. Residues: CATSPPTLLTEAFF.

The V call is TRBV29-1, the J call TRBJ1-2; TRBD1 is a possible D gene (5 bases). The CDR3 is 15 amino acids. Between the trimmed V and J ends, which lost 4 bases and 6 bases, there was a span of 21 bases. Germline CDR1 reads SQVTM; CDR2 reads ANQGSEA. CDR3 sequence: CSVVYRQADADGYTF. Written as DNA, the CDR3 is TGCAGCGTTGTTTACAGGCAGGCGGATGCAGATGGCTACACCTTC.

The V gene is TRBV27, the J gene TRBJ1-2; possible D gene TRBD1, 6 bases. The CDR3 runs to 13 residues. The germline gives CDR1 MNHEY, CDR2 SMNVEV (reference sequence). V was shortened by 6 bases and J by 6 bases, with 14 bases between the two germline ends. This chain's CDR3 is CASSRWGADGYTF. Written as DNA, the CDR3 is TGTGCCAGCAGCCGATGGGGGGCGGATGGCTACACCTTC.

The chain has TRBV29-1 and TRBJ2-3; D is uncertain. The CDR3 runs to 10 residues. Germline V gene sequence: CDR1 SQVTM, CDR2 ANQGSEA. Here the CDR3 DNA reads TGCAGGGTCACCACAGATACGCAGTATTTT. Translating gives CRVTTDTQYF.

V gene TRBV5-1 combines with J gene TRBJ1-1; D remains ambiguous. This CDR3 comprises 12 residues. Trimming cost V 0 bases and J 11 bases, with 11 bases left between them. Germline V CDR1 and CDR2: SGHRS, YFSETQ. CDR3 protein: CASSLAGEKAFF. The CDR3 coding sequence is TGCGCCAGCAGCTTGGCCGGGGAAAAGGCTTTCTTT.

The chain carries TRBV20-1 and TRBJ1-2; D unresolved. Per the germline V gene, CDR1 is DFQATT and CDR2 is SNEGSKA (reference sequence). The CDR3 length is 13 residues. Trimming cost V 3 bases and J 3 bases, with 11 bases left between them. This CDR3 reads CSASHTVYYGYTF. As DNA, the CDR3 is TGCAGTGCTAGTCACACAGTCTACTATGGCTACACCTTC.

The chain joins TRBV11-2 to TRBJ1-1; possibly TRBD1 for D (5 bases). The germline V gene has CDR1 SGHAT and CDR2 FQNNGV. The CDR3 has 14 amino acids. V was cut by 7 bases and J by 2 bases, with 14 bases left in between. The CDR3 DNA follows: TGTGCCAGCATAAGGGGTAGGGCTAACACTGAAGCTTTCTTT. As protein: CASIRGRANTEAFF.

This clonotype came up many times. This chain uses TRBV5-1 with TRBJ2-5; D remains ambiguous. Trimming removed 2 bases at V and 5 bases at J, with 13 bases between. CDR3 length: 14 amino acids. Germline V CDR1 and CDR2: SGHRS, YFSETQ. The CDR3 here is CASSLPAFEETQYF. The CDR3 DNA follows: TGCGCCAGCAGCTTACCCGCGTTTGAGGAGACCCAGTACTTC.